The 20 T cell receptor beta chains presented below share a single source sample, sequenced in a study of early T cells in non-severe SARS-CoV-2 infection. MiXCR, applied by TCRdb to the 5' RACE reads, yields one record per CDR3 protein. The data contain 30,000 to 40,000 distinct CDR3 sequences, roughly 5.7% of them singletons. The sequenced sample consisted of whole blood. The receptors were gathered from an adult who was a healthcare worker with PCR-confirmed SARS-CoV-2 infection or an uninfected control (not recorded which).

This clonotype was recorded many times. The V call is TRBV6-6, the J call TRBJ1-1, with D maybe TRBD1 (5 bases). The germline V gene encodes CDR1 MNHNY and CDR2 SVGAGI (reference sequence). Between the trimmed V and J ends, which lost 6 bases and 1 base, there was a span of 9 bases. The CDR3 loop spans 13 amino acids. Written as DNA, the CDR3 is TGTGCCAGCAGGGAACAGGAGAACACTGAAGCTTTCTTT. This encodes CASREQENTEAFF.

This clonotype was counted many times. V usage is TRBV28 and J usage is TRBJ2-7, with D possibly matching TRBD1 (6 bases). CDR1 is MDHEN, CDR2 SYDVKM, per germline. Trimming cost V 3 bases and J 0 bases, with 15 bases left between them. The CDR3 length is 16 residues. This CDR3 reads CASSFGEGTISYEQYF. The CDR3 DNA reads TGTGCCAGCAGTTTCGGGGAAGGGACAATCTCCTACGAGCAGTACTTC.

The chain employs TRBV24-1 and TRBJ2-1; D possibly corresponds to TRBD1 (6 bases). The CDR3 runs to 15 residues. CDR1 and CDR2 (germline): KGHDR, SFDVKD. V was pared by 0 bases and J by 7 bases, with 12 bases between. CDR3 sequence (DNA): TGTGCCACCAGTGATTTGGGACAGAGTAAGAATGAGCAGTTCTTC. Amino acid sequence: CATSDLGQSKNEQFF.

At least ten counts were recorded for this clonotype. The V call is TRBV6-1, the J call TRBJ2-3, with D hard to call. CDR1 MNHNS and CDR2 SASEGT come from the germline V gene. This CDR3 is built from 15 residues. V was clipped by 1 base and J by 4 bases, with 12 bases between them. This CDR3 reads CASSEVRVSPDTQYF. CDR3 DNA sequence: TGTGCCAGCAGTGAAGTTCGTGTTAGCCCAGATACGCAGTATTTT.

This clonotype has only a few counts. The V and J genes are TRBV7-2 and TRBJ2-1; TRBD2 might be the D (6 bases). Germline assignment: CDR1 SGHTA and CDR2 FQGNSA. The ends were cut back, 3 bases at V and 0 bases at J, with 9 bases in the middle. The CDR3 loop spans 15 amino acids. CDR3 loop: CASSFAGSSYNEQFF. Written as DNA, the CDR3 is TGTGCCAGCAGCTTTGCCGGGAGCTCCTACAATGAGCAGTTCTTC.

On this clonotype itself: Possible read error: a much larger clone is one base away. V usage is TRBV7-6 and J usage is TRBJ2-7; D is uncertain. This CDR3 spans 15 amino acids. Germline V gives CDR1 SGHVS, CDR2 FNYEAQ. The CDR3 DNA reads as TGTGTCAGCAGCTTACGGCCCCAGAGTTACTACGAGCAGTACTTC. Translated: CVSSLRPQSYYEQYF. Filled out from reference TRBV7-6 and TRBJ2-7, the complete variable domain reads GAGVSQSPRYKVTKRGQDVALRCDPISGHVSLYWYRQALGQGPEFLTYFNYEAQQDKSGLPNDRFSAERPEGSISTLTIQRTEQRDSAMYRCVSSLRPQSYYEQYFGPGTRLTVT.

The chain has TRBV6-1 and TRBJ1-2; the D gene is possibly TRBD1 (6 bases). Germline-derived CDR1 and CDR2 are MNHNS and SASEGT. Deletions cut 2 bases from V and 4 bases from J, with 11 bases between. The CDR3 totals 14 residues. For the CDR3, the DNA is TGTGCCAGCAGTGAACGAGTCAGGGGCTATGGCTACACCTTC. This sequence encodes CASSERVRGYGYTF.

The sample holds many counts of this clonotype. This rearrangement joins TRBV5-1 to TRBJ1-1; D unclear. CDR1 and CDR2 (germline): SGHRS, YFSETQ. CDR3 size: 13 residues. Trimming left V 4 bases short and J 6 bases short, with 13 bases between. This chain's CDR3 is CASSGGLGAEAFF. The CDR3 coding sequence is TGCGCCAGCAGCGGCGGACTTGGCGCTGAAGCTTTCTTT. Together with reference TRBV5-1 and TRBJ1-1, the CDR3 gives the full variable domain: KAGVTQTPRYLIKTRGQQVTLSCSPISGHRSVSWYQQTPGQGLQFLFEYFSETQRNKGNFPGRFSGRQFSNSRSEMNVSTLELGDSALYLCASSGGLGAEAFFGQGTRLTVV.

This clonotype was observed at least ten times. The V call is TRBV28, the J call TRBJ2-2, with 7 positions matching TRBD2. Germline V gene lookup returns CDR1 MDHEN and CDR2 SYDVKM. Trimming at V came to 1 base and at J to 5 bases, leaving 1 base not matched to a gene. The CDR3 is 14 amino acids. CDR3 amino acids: CASSLLGGTGELFF. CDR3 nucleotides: TGTGCCAGCAGTTTATTGGGGGGGACCGGGGAGCTGTTTTTT.

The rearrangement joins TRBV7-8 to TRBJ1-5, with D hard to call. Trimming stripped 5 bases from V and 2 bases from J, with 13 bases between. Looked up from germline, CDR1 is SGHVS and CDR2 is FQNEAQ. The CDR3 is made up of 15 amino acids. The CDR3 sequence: CASSPMRVGNQPQHF. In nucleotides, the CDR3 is TGTGCCAGCAGCCCTATGAGGGTGGGCAATCAGCCCCAGCATTTT.

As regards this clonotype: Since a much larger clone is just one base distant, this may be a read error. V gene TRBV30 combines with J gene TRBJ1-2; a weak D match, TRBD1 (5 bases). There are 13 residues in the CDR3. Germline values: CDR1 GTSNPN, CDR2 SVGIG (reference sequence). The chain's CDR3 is CAWMGKGIIGYIF. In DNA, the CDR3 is TGTGCCTGGATGGGGAAGGGGATAATTGGCTACATCTTC.

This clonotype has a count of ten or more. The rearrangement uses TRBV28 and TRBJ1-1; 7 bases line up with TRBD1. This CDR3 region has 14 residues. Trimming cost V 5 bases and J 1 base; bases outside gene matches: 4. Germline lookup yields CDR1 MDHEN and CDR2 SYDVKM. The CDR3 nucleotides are TGTGCCAGCAGTCTCAGACAGGGGAACACTGAAGCTTTCTTT. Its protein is CASSLRQGNTEAFF.

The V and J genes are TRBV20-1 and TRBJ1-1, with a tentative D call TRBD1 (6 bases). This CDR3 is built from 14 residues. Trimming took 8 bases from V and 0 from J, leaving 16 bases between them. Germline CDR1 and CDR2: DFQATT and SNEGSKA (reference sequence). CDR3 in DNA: TGCAGTTCACCCCAGAGGGACATGAACACTGAAGCTTTCTTT. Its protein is CSSPQRDMNTEAFF.

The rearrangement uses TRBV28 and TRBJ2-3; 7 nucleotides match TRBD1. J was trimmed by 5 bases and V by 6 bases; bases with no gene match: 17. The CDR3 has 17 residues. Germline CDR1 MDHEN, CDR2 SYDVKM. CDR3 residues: CASRPIKQGPPIDTQYF. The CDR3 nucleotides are TGTGCCAGCAGACCAATCAAACAGGGGCCACCGATAGATACGCAGTATTTT.

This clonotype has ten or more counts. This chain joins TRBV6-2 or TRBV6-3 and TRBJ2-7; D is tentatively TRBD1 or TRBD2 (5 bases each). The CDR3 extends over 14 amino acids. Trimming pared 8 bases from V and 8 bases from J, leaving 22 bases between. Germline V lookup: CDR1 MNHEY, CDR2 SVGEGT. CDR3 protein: CASGTATWDVKQYF. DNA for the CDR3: TGTGCCAGCGGGACCGCCACCTGGGATGTAAAGCAGTACTTC.

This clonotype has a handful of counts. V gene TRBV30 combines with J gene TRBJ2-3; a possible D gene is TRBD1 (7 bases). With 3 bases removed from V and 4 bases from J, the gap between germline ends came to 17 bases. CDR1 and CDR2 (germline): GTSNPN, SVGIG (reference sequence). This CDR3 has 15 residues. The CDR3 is CAWSVQGRWSDTQYF. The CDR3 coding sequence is TGTGCCTGGAGCGTACAGGGGAGGTGGTCAGATACGCAGTATTTT.

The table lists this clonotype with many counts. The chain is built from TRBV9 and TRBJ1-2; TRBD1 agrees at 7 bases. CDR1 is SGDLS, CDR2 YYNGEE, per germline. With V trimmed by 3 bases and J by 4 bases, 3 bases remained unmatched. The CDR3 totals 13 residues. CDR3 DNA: TGTGCCAGCAGCGGAGGGGACAGCTATGGCTACACCTTC. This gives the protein CASSGGDSYGYTF.

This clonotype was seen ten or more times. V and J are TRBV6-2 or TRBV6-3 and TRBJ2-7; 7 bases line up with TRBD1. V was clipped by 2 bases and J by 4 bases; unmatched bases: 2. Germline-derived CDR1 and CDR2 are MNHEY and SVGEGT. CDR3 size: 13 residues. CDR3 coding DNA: TGTGCCAGCAGTTACAGGGGGCTTTACGAGCAGTACTTC. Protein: CASSYRGLYEQYF.

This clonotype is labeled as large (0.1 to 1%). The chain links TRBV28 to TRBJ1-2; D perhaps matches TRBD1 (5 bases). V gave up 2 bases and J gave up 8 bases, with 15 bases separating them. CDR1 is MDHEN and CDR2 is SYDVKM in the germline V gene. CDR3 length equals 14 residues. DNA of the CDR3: TGTGCCAGCAGTTTAATGCCCCCAGGGCGGGGCTACACCTTC. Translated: CASSLMPPGRGYTF.

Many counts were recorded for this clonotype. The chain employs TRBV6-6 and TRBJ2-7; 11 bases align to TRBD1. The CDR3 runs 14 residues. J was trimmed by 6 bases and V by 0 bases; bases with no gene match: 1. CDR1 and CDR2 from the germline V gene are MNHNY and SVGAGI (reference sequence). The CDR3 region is CASSYSGTGGEQYF. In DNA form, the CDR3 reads TGTGCCAGCAGTTACTCCGGGACAGGGGGCGAGCAGTACTTC.